This passage covers 21 T cell receptor beta chains from one sample sequenced in a study of shared clonotypes between healthy human individuals. TCRdb keeps only in-frame clones here, not all; method: immunoSEQ multiplex PCR. In the table there are about 2 million clones, about 95% of which are singletons. Naive CD8 cells, CD45RO-negative and positively selected for CCR7, excluded terminally differentiated effector memory CD45RA+ cells. The material sequenced was naive CD8+ T cells sorted from blood. The receptors come from a man younger than 30 in good health.

Only one count was recorded for this clone. In the same sample, other DNA sequences code for this CDR3. The chain recombines TRBV5-1 with TRBJ2-7, with TRBD2 identical over 11 bases. The germline gives CDR1 SGHRS, CDR2 YFSETQ. This CDR3 has 14 residues. The V segment lost 1 base and the J segment 4 bases; nucleotides outside the gene matches: 1. In DNA, the CDR3 is TGCGCCAGCAGCTTGAGACTAGCGGGGTACGAGCAGTACTTC. As protein: CASSLRLAGYEQYF. Using reference TRBV5-1 and TRBJ2-7 for the parts outside the CDR3, the full variable domain is KAGVTQTPRYLIKTRGQQVTLSCSPISGHRSVSWYQQTPGQGLQFLFEYFSETQRNKGNFPGRFSGRQFSNSRSEMNVSTLELGDSALYLCASSLRLAGYEQYFGPGTRLTVT.

The rearrangement uses TRBV4-1 and TRBJ1-1; perhaps TRBD1 as D (5 bases). The germline CDR1 and CDR2 sequences are MGHRA and YSYEKL. This CDR3 contains 15 residues. The V and J ends lost 0 bases and 5 bases respectively, with 13 bases between them. CDR3 loop: CASSQDWSGGTEAFF. For the CDR3, the DNA is TGCGCCAGCAGCCAAGATTGGTCCGGGGGAACTGAAGCTTTCTTT.

The chain combines TRBV9 with TRBJ2-3; no definite D call. CDR1 SGDLS and CDR2 YYNGEE come from the germline V gene. The V end lost 4 bases, the J end lost 4 bases, and 10 bases lay between the germline ends. There are 13 residues in the CDR3. As DNA, the CDR3 is TGTGCCAGCAGCTTCCTATCGGCAGATACGCAGTATTTT. As protein: CASSFLSADTQYF.

V usage is TRBV27 and J usage is TRBJ1-5; D is possibly TRBD1 (5 bases). CDR3 size: 16 residues. Trimming took 2 bases from V and 5 from J, leaving 16 bases between them. CDR1 and CDR2 from the germline V gene are MNHEY and SMNVEV (reference sequence). Here the CDR3 DNA reads TGTGCCAGCAGTTTAACGGGACGGACTAGGGATCAGCCCCAGCATTTT. Encoded protein: CASSLTGRTRDQPQHF.

V and J are TRBV29-1 and TRBJ2-1, with TRBD1 matching 8 bases. With 8 bases clipped from V and 4 bases from J, the junction kept 10 bases outside the gene matches. From germline, CDR1 is SQVTM and CDR2 ANQGSEA. CDR3 size: 14 residues. The CDR3 here is CSSKVQGAYNEQFF. CDR3 DNA: TGCAGCTCCAAGGTCCAGGGGGCATACAATGAGCAGTTCTTC.

The genes are TRBV2 and TRBJ2-1; 13 bases align to TRBD2. Germline CDR1 reads SNHLY; CDR2 reads FYNNEI. V lost 6 bases to trimming and J lost 8 bases; unmatched junction nucleotides: 1. The CDR3 is made up of 13 amino acids. CDR3 nucleotides: TGTGCCAGCAGCGGACTAGCGGGGGATGAGCAGTTCTTC. The encoded protein is CASSGLAGDEQFF.

V and J are TRBV7-9 and TRBJ2-2; TRBD2 matches at 7 bases. CDR3 length: 15 residues. V was pared by 5 bases and J by 5 bases, with 8 bases of the junction left unmatched. Germline V gives CDR1 SEHNR, CDR2 FQNEAQ (reference sequence). The CDR3 DNA is TGTGCCAGCAGCGCCGCGGGAGTTGGGACCGGGGAGCTGTTTTTT. It translates to CASSAAGVGTGELFF. Full variable domain (remainder filled in from reference TRBV7-9 and TRBJ2-2): DTGVSQNPRHKITKRGQNVTFRCDPISEHNRLYWYRQTLGQGPEFLTYFQNEAQLEKSRLLSDRFSAERPKGSFSTLEIQRTEQGDSAMYLCASSAAGVGTGELFFGEGSRLTVL.

The V call is TRBV5-4, the J call TRBJ2-7; 8 bases map to TRBD2. The J segment lost 2 bases and the V segment lost 4 bases, leaving 11 bases of the junction unmatched. This CDR3 contains 16 residues. CDR1 is SGHNT, CDR2 YYREEE, per germline (reference sequence). The DNA for the CDR3 is TGTGCCAGCAGCGGAGGTCGGGGCGGGGGGCCCTACGAGCAGTACTTC. Protein product: CASSGGRGGGPYEQYF.

This clone has a single count. V usage is TRBV4-1 and J usage is TRBJ2-1; D is uncertain. Trimming cost V 0 bases and J 4 bases, with 10 bases left between them. The CDR3 consists of 15 residues. Germline V gives CDR1 MGHRA, CDR2 YSYEKL. CDR3 coding DNA: TGCGCCAGCAGCCAAGATCAACAGCTATACAATGAGCAGTTCTTC. Translating gives CASSQDQQLYNEQFF.

Turning to this clone: Other nucleotide sequences in the sample specify the same CDR3. The gene calls are TRBV5-6 and TRBJ2-7, with 7 bases fitting TRBD1. After removal of 5 bases from V and 1 base from J, the junction contained 3 bases not matched to a gene. The CDR3 has 13 amino acids. Germline CDR1 and CDR2: SGHDT and YYEEEE. The CDR3 spells CASSWDRSYEQYF. CDR3 DNA: TGTGCCAGCAGTTGGGACAGATCCTACGAGCAGTACTTC.

The chain links TRBV6-5 to TRBJ1-6; TRBD1 matches 9 bases. This CDR3 has 16 residues. J lost 8 bases, V lost 4 bases, and 9 bases had no gene match. From germline, CDR1 is MNHEY and CDR2 SVGAGI. CDR3 loop: CASSLSPGTGYSPLHF. The CDR3 DNA reads TGTGCCAGCAGTTTATCTCCGGGGACAGGGTATTCACCCCTCCACTTT.

The V call is TRBV4-1, the J call TRBJ1-2; D uncertain. This CDR3 is 15 amino acids long. CDR1 and CDR2 from the germline V gene are MGHRA and YSYEKL. The V end lost 0 bases, the J end lost 2 bases, and 10 bases lay between the germline ends. Here the CDR3 DNA reads TGCGCCAGCAGCCAAGATGGGAGTCGGAACTATGGCTACACCTTC. Translation gives CASSQDGSRNYGYTF.

J is TRBJ2-1 and V is TRBV6-1, with 9 nucleotides matching TRBD2. Germline V gene data show CDR1 as MNHNS and CDR2 as SASEGT. The CDR3 runs 15 residues. With 3 bases clipped from V and 7 bases from J, the junction kept 7 bases outside the gene matches. The CDR3 sequence is CASSDLGLAMNEQFF. The CDR3 DNA reads TGTGCCAGCAGTGATCTCGGACTAGCGATGAATGAGCAGTTCTTC.

This chain connects TRBV29-1 to TRBJ2-1; 8 positions match TRBD2. Germline V lookup: CDR1 SQVTM, CDR2 ANQGSEA. The CDR3 is 15 amino acids. Trimming at V came to 5 bases and at J to 0 bases, leaving 6 bases not matched to a gene. CDR3 in DNA: TGCAGCGTTAAACTAGCGGATAGCTCCTACAATGAGCAGTTCTTC. Its translation: CSVKLADSSYNEQFF.

The chain uses TRBV29-1 and TRBJ1-1; D gene uncertain. This CDR3 has 16 amino acids. V lost 2 bases, J lost 0 bases, and 16 bases lay in between. Germline values: CDR1 SQVTM, CDR2 ANQGSEA. The CDR3: CSVESVLAEMNTEAFF. CDR3 sequence (DNA): TGCAGCGTTGAAAGTGTGTTGGCAGAAATGAACACTGAAGCTTTCTTT. Supplemented by reference TRBV29-1 and TRBJ1-1, the full variable domain reads SAVISQKPSRDICQRGTSLTIQCQVDSQVTMMFWYRQQPGQSLTLIATANQGSEATYESGFVIDKFPISRPNLTFSTLTVSNMSPEDSSIYLCSVESVLAEMNTEAFFGQGTRLTVV.

The V gene is TRBV29-1, the J gene TRBJ2-3; D tentatively fits TRBD1 or TRBD2 (5 bases each). V was shortened by 6 bases and J by 2 bases, with 12 bases between the two germline ends. In germline, CDR1 is SQVTM, CDR2 ANQGSEA. This CDR3 comprises 13 residues. The CDR3 sequence: CSVEGLTTDTQYF. DNA of the CDR3: TGCAGCGTCGAGGGGCTGACCACAGATACGCAGTATTTT.

The CDR3 coding sequence is TGTGCCAGCAGTTTAGTCGGACCCCGAGGAGGCGAGCAGTACTTC. It codes for CASSLVGPRGGEQYF. The chain carries TRBV27 and TRBJ2-7, with a weak D call TRBD2 (5 bases). The V gene lost 2 bases and the J gene lost 6 bases, with 17 bases spanning the gap. Germline assignment: CDR1 MNHEY and CDR2 SMNVEV (reference sequence). This CDR3 contains 15 residues.

This chain links TRBV11-2 with TRBJ1-1; D is undetermined. This CDR3 has 13 amino acids. Looked up from germline, CDR1 is SGHAT and CDR2 is FQNNGV. V dropped 5 bases and J dropped 6 bases, with 13 bases sitting between them. The CDR3 reads CASSLISGPEAFF. DNA of the CDR3: TGTGCCAGCAGCCTTATTTCCGGGCCTGAAGCTTTCTTT.

For this clone: Other DNA sequences in the sample encode the same CDR3. The chain recombines TRBV27 with TRBJ2-7; D is possibly TRBD1 (5 bases). Trimming removed 4 bases from V and 3 bases from J, with 10 bases in between. The CDR3 contains 13 residues. Germline V CDR1 and CDR2: MNHEY, SMNVEV (reference sequence). The CDR3 sequence: CASSWGRDYEQYF. CDR3 coding DNA: TGTGCCAGCAGTTGGGGCAGGGACTACGAGCAGTACTTC.

About this clone: The sample holds other DNA sequences that translate to the same CDR3. This rearrangement joins TRBV2 to TRBJ1-5; D remains unclear. CDR3 length equals 14 residues. V shed 3 bases and J shed 0 bases, with 6 bases lying between them. CDR1 is SNHLY and CDR2 is FYNNEI in the germline V gene. CDR3 DNA sequence: TGTGCCAGCAGTGAGGGGTTTAGCAATCAGCCCCAGCATTTT. Protein product: CASSEGFSNQPQHF.

The chain uses TRBV11-2 and TRBJ2-3; D possibly corresponds to TRBD2 (5 bases). Germline V gene data show CDR1 as SGHAT and CDR2 as FQNNGV. This CDR3 region has 15 residues. Trimming pared 5 bases from V and 2 bases from J, leaving 14 bases between. CDR3 amino acids: CASSPDSDYTDTQYF. The CDR3 nucleotides are TGTGCCAGCAGCCCGGACTCCGACTACACAGATACGCAGTATTTT.